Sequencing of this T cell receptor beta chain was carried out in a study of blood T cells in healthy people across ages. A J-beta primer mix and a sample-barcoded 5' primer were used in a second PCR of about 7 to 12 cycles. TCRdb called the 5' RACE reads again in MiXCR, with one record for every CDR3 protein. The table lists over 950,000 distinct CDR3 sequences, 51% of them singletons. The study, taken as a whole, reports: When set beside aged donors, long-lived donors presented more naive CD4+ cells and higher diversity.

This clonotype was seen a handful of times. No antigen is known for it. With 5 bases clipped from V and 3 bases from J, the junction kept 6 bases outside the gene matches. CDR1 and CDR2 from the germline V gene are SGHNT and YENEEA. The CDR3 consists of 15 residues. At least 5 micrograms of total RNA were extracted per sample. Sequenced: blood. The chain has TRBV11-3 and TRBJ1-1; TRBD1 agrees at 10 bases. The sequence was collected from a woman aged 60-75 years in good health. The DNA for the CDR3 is TGTGCCAGCAGCCTCGGGACAGGGGTTCACACTGAAGCTTTCTTT. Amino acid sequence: CASSLGTGVHTEAFF.